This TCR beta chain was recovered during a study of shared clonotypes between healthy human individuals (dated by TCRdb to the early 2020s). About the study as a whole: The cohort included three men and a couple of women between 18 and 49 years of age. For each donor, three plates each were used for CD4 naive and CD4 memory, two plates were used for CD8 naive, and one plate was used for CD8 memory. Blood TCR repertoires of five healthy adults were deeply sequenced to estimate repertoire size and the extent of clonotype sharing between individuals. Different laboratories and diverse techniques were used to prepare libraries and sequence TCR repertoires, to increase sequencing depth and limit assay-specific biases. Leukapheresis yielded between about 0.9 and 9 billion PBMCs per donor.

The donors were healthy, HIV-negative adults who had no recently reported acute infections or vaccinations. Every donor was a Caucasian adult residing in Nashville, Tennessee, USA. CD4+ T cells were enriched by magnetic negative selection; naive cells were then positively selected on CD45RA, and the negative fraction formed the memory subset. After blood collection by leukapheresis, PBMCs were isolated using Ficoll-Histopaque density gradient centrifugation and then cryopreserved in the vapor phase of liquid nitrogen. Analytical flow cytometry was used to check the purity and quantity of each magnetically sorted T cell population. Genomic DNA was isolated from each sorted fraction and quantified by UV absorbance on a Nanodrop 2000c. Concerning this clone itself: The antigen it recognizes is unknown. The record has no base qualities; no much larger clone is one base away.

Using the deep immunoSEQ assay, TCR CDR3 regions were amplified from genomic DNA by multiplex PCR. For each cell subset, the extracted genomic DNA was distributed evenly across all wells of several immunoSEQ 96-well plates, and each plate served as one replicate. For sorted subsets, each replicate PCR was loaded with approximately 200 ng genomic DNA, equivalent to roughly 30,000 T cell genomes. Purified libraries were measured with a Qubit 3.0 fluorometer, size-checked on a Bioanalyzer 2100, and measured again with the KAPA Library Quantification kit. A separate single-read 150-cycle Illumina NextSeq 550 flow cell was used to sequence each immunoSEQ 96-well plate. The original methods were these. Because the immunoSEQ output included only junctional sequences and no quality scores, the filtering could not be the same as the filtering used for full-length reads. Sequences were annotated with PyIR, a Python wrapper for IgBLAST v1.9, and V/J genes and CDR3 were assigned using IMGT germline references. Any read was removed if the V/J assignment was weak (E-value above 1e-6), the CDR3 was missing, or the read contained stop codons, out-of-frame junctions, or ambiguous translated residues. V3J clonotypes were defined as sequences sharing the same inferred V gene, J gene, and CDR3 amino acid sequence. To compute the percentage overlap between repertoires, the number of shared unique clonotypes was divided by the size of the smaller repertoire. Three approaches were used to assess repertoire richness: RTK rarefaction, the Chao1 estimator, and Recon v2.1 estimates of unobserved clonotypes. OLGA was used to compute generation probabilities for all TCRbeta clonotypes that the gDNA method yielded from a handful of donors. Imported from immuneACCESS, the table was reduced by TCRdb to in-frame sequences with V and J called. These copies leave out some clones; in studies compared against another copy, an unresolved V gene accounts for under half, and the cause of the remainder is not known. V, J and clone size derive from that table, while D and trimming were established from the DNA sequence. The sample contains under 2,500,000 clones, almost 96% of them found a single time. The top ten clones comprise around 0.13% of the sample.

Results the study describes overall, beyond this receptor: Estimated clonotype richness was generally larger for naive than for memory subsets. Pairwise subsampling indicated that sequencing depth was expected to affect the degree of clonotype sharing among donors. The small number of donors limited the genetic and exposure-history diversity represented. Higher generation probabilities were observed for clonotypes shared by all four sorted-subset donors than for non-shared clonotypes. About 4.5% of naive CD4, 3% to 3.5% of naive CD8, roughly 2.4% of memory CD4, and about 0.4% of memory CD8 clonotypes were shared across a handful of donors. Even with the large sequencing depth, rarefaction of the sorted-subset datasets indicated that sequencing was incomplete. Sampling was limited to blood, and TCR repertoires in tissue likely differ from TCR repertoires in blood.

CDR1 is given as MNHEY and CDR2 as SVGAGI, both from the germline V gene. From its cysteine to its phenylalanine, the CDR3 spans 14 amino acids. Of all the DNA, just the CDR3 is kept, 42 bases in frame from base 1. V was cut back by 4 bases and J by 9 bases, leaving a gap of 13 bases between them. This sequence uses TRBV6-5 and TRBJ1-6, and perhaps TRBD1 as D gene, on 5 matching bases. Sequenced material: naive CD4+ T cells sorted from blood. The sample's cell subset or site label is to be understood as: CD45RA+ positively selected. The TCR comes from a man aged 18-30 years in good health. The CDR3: CASSFGGFLSPLHF. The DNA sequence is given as TGTGCCAGCAGTTTTGGGGGGTTCCTTTCACCCCTCCACTTT.